The 21 T cell receptor beta chains below were found in one sample sequenced in a study of shared clonotypes between healthy human individuals. It was CD45RO-negative cells, positively selected for CCR7, that made up naive CD8 cells, with terminally differentiated effector memory CD45RA+ cells excluded. Produced via immunoSEQ multiplex PCR; TCRdb's table is partial and in-frame only. The top ten clones hold 24% of a sample with hundreds of thousands of clones, roughly nine tenths of them seen once. The specimen sequenced was naive CD8+ T cells sorted from blood. The receptors originated from a man aged 25 to 40 in good health.

Details on this clone: The sample has other DNA sequences that encode this CDR3 too. The CDR3 sequence: CASSVGGRTEAFF. The CDR3 DNA follows: TGTGCCAGCAGCGTAGGAGGGCGCACTGAAGCTTTCTTT. The V and J genes are TRBV9 and TRBJ1-1; unclear D gene. Germline assignment: CDR1 SGDLS and CDR2 YYNGEE. Trimming removed 0 bases from V and 4 bases from J, with 7 bases in between. The CDR3 extends over 13 amino acids.

V gene TRBV5-4 combines with J gene TRBJ2-1, with TRBD2 identical over 13 bases. V lost 7 bases, J lost 5 bases, and 6 bases stayed unmatched. The CDR3 length is 15 residues. Germline V gene lookup returns CDR1 SGHNT and CDR2 YYREEE (reference sequence). The CDR3: CASGGGLAGDNEQFF. The CDR3 nucleotides read TGTGCCAGCGGAGGTGGACTAGCGGGAGACAATGAGCAGTTCTTC.

In its sample, this clone was seen once. CDR3 in amino acids: CASSISGFSYEQYF. The CDR3 DNA sequence: TGTGCCAGTAGTATAAGCGGGTTCTCCTACGAGCAGTACTTC. This chain uses TRBV19 with TRBJ2-7, with D possibly matching TRBD2 (6 bases). The CDR3 is 14 residues long. Trimming cost V 2 bases and J 0 bases, with 8 bases left between them. CDR1 and CDR2 (germline): LNHDA, SQIVND (reference sequence).

The chain employs TRBV19 and TRBJ2-1; TRBD2 matches at 12 bases. Trimming at V came to 6 bases and at J to 6 bases, leaving 6 bases not matched to a gene. This CDR3 region has 15 residues. CDR1 LNHDA and CDR2 SQIVND come from the germline V gene (reference sequence). In DNA form, the CDR3 reads TGTGCCAGTAGGAGAACTAGCGGGAGGTTCAATGAGCAGTTCTTC. This translates into CASRRTSGRFNEQFF.

The V gene is TRBV18, the J gene TRBJ2-1, with 7 bases identical to TRBD1. The CDR3 covers 16 residues. The trim removed 1 base at V and 0 bases at J, leaving 3 bases unmatched. The germline CDR1 and CDR2 sequences are KGHSH and LQKENI. The CDR3 DNA follows: TGTGCCAGCTCACCACGTGGGACAGTCTCCTACAATGAGCAGTTCTTC. It codes for CASSPRGTVSYNEQFF. Looking up the rest from reference TRBV18 and TRBJ2-1 gives the full variable domain: NAGVMQNPRHLVRRRGQEARLRCSPMKGHSHVYWYRQLPEEGLKFMVYLQKENIIDESGMPKERFSAEFPKEGPSILRIQQVVRGDSAAYFCASSPRGTVSYNEQFFGPGTRLTVL.

The chain is built from TRBV27 and TRBJ2-2, with 8 bases aligning to TRBD2. The length of the CDR3 is 16 residues. Unmatched junction bases numbered 10, after V lost 6 bases and J lost 4 bases. Germline V lookup: CDR1 MNHEY, CDR2 SMNVEV (reference sequence). The CDR3 region is CASRPLTGGITGELFF. The CDR3 bases are TGTGCCAGCAGACCCTTGACGGGAGGGATCACCGGGGAGCTGTTTTTT.

This chain joins TRBV7-2 and TRBJ2-1; the match to TRBD2 covers 12 bases. The CDR3 totals 16 residues. Per germline, CDR1 SGHTA and CDR2 FQGNSA. Trimming cost V 4 bases and J 6 bases; bases outside gene matches: 7. The CDR3 here is CASSSPSGRALNEQFF. The CDR3 DNA is TGTGCCAGCAGCTCACCTAGCGGGAGGGCCCTCAATGAGCAGTTCTTC. The full variable domain, its missing parts supplied by reference TRBV7-2 and TRBJ2-1, is GAGVSQSPSNKVTEKGKDVELRCDPISGHTALYWYRQSLGQGLEFLIYFQGNSAPDKSGLPSDRFSAERTGGSVSTLTIQRTQQEDSAVYLCASSSPSGRALNEQFFGPGTRLTVL.

The V call is TRBV29-1, the J call TRBJ2-1; 11 bases are shared with TRBD2. The CDR3 covers 15 residues. V trimming: 4 bases; J trimming: 4 bases; junction bases outside the gene matches: 6. CDR1 and CDR2 (germline): SQVTM, ANQGSEA. CDR3 in amino acids: CSVAGLAGGYNEQFF. The DNA for the CDR3 is TGCAGCGTTGCCGGGCTAGCGGGAGGATACAATGAGCAGTTCTTC.

The genes are TRBV21-1 and TRBJ2-3; the table names TRBD2, a call not compared with the DNA. TRBV21-1 is reported as a pseudogene. The CDR3 extends over 16 amino acids. The CDR3 loop reads CASSKGRRAGADTQYF. In nucleotides, the CDR3 is TGTGCCAGCAGCAAAGGAAGGAGGGCAGGAGCAGATACGCAGTATTTT.

V usage is TRBV29-1 and J usage is TRBJ2-7, with D hard to call. Germline loops: CDR1 SQVTM, CDR2 ANQGSEA. The CDR3 is made up of 13 amino acids. V lost 6 bases and J lost 0, with 12 bases in between. The CDR3 region has the DNA TGCAGCGTCCGACTCGATAGCTCCTACGAGCAGTACTTC. Its protein is CSVRLDSSYEQYF.

This clone was picked up one time. This chain uses TRBV10-1 with TRBJ2-3, with unresolved D. The germline V gene has CDR1 WNHNN and CDR2 SYGVQD (reference sequence). V was cut by 0 bases and J by 5 bases, with 15 bases left in between. The CDR3 totals 16 residues. CDR3 bases: TGCGCCAGCAGTGAGTCGACCCAGGCACACAGAGATACGCAGTATTTT. It is translated as CASSESTQAHRDTQYF.

The genes are TRBV10-2 and TRBJ2-7; no firm D call. The CDR3 runs to 12 residues. CDR1 is WSHSY and CDR2 is SAAADI in the germline V gene. V lost 7 bases to trimming and J lost 3 bases, with 10 bases between them. CDR3 coding DNA: TGCGCCAGCACCGACTCCCACTACGAGCAGTACTTC. Protein: CASTDSHYEQYF.

Here the CDR3 reads CASKAGTRFFHTQYF. CDR3 DNA sequence: TGTGCCAGCAAAGCCGGGACTAGGTTCTTCCATACGCAGTATTTT. The gene calls are TRBV27 and TRBJ2-3, with 8 bases matching TRBD2. This CDR3 has 15 amino acids. Germline assignment: CDR1 MNHEY and CDR2 SMNVEV (reference sequence). Trimming cost V 7 bases and J 7 bases; bases outside gene matches: 13.

This sequence joins TRBV9 and TRBJ1-2; a weak D match, TRBD1 (6 bases). V was shortened by 4 bases and J by 3 bases, with 13 bases between the two germline ends. The CDR3 totals 14 residues. The germline V gene encodes CDR1 SGDLS and CDR2 YYNGEE. The CDR3 bases are TGTGCCAGCAGCCTAGGCGGGGGCGACTATGGCTACACCTTC. Translation: CASSLGGGDYGYTF.

V gene TRBV7-9 combines with J gene TRBJ2-5; TRBD1 is a possible D gene (6 bases). V dropped 2 bases and J dropped 4 bases, with 14 bases sitting between them. Germline CDR1 is SEHNR and CDR2 is FQNEAQ (reference sequence). The CDR3 length is 15 residues. CDR3 region: CASSLHRAGRETQYF. CDR3 in DNA: TGTGCCAGCAGCTTACACAGGGCAGGGAGAGAGACCCAGTACTTC.

The chain combines TRBV19 with TRBJ2-2; 8 positions agree with TRBD1. Germline V CDR1 and CDR2: LNHDA, SQIVND (reference sequence). Trimming cost V 4 bases and J 7 bases; bases outside gene matches: 14. This CDR3 spans 17 amino acids. For the CDR3, the DNA is TGTGCCAGTAGTAGAGGAACCTCGGACAGGGTGGTCGGGGAGCTGTTTTTT. Translating gives CASSRGTSDRVVGELFF.

The CDR3 DNA reads TGTGCCAGCAGTTTATCACAGGGGTCGACTAGCTACACCTTC. Translating gives CASSLSQGSTSYTF. V and J are TRBV27 and TRBJ1-2, with 7 bases that match TRBD1. The CDR3 totals 14 residues. J lost 9 bases, V lost 0 bases, and 7 bases had no gene match. Germline assignment: CDR1 MNHEY and CDR2 SMNVEV (reference sequence).

V gene TRBV18 combines with J gene TRBJ2-1, with TRBD2 matching 13 bases. This CDR3 has 17 residues. CDR1 is KGHSH and CDR2 is LQKENI in the germline V gene. Germline trimming cut 4 bases from V and 4 bases from J; bases unmatched to any gene: 7. CDR3 in amino acids: CASSLGLAGVAYNEQFF. Here the CDR3 DNA reads TGTGCCAGCTCACTCGGACTAGCGGGGGTCGCTTACAATGAGCAGTTCTTC.

This CDR3 is CASSLGVSGSTDTQYF. The CDR3 region has the DNA TGTGCCAGCAGCTTAGGTGTAAGCGGTAGCACAGATACGCAGTATTTT. The chain couples TRBV7-2 to TRBJ2-3; weak D call: TRBD2 (5 bases). V was trimmed by 1 base and J by 0 bases, leaving 11 bases between them. Germline V lookup: CDR1 SGHTA, CDR2 FQGNSA. The CDR3 covers 16 residues.

This chain uses TRBV7-3 with TRBJ2-3, with TRBD2 matching 9 bases. The CDR3 has 19 residues. Germline CDR1 reads SGHTA; CDR2 reads FQGTGA. Trimming at V came to 5 bases and at J to 4 bases, leaving 19 bases not matched to a gene. As DNA, the CDR3 is TGTGCCAGCAGCCCGACGATTAGCGGGAGACACGGGAGGTCAGATACGCAGTATTTT. Amino acids: CASSPTISGRHGRSDTQYF.

The chain is built from TRBV27 and TRBJ2-1; D is undetermined. The CDR3 is made up of 12 amino acids. V lost 5 bases to trimming and J lost 8 bases, with 10 bases between them. Germline CDR1 reads MNHEY; CDR2 reads SMNVEV (reference sequence). CDR3 protein: CASSDLGDEQFF. Here the CDR3 DNA reads TGTGCCAGCAGTGATCTGGGCGATGAGCAGTTCTTC.